The 29 T cell receptor beta chains below were found in one sample sequenced in a study of CD8+ T cells in alopecia areata. Treatment in this sample: oral pan-JAK inhibitor, 5-10 mg twice daily. Sequencing used cDNA as its template, made by extracting RNA and reverse transcribing it. Sequenced by immunoSEQ multiplex PCR; TCRdb stores in-frame clones only, minus some. There are approximately 190,000 clones in the sample; roughly 64% occur only once, and 4.5% to 6% lies in the top ten. This material consisted of CD4+ T cells sorted from blood, taken at week 24, from a patient treated with tofacitinib. The receptors shown here come from a human donor with alopecia areata.

This clone was seen more than once but under ten times. The genes are TRBV7-9 and TRBJ1-1; D gene unclear. This CDR3 is built from 11 residues. The germline V gene has CDR1 SEHNR and CDR2 FQNEAQ (reference sequence). V lost 5 bases to trimming and J lost 8 bases, with 9 bases between them. In DNA, the CDR3 is TGTGCCAGCAGCGGCAAGAGAGAAGCTTTCTTT. It encodes CASSGKREAFF.

This clone was detected a few times. The chain is built from TRBV2 and TRBJ1-6, with 7 positions matching TRBD1. Trimming at V came to 9 bases and at J to 9 bases, leaving 8 bases not matched to a gene. The CDR3 runs 13 residues. Germline assignment: CDR1 SNHLY and CDR2 FYNNEI. CDR3 DNA sequence: TGTGCCAGTAGGACAGGCGGAGGTTCACCCCTCCACTTT. This codes for CASRTGGGSPLHF.

The table lists this clone with a few counts. The chain links TRBV29-1 to TRBJ2-1; 11 nucleotides line up with TRBD1. V lost 2 bases and J lost 10; bases outside the gene matches: 7. The CDR3 is 14 residues long. CDR1 is SQVTM and CDR2 is ANQGSEA in the germline V gene. CDR3 coding DNA: TGCAGCGTTGAACCGGGACAGGGGGTGAGAGAGCAGTTCTTC. Its translation is CSVEPGQGVREQFF.

This chain joins TRBV2 and TRBJ2-2; D possibly corresponds to TRBD2 (6 bases). Germline loops: CDR1 SNHLY, CDR2 FYNNEI. Deletions cut 5 bases from V and 1 base from J, with 20 bases between. CDR3 length: 18 residues. DNA of the CDR3: TGTGCCAGCAGTTCTCCCTTCGGGGGACCAAAGAACACCGGGGAGCTGTTTTTT. Amino acids: CASSSPFGGPKNTGELFF.

This clone occurred a few times. This chain links TRBV20-1 with TRBJ2-7, with a weak D call TRBD1 (5 bases). The germline V gene encodes CDR1 DFQATT and CDR2 SNEGSKA (reference sequence). With 7 bases removed from V and 2 bases from J, the gap between germline ends came to 9 bases. This CDR3 spans 11 amino acids. CDR3 region: CSGKGAYEQYF. The CDR3 DNA sequence: TGCAGTGGAAAAGGGGCCTACGAGCAGTACTTC.

The chain uses TRBV7-2 and TRBJ2-3; 11 nucleotides match TRBD1. The V gene end was trimmed by 5 bases and the J gene end by 10 bases; junction bases not matched to a gene: 5. CDR3 length: 13 amino acids. The germline V gene has CDR1 SGHTA and CDR2 FQGNSA. The CDR3 sequence is CASSRDRGRAQYF. The CDR3 bases are TGTGCCAGCAGCCGGGACAGGGGGAGAGCGCAGTATTTT.

V usage is TRBV27 and J usage is TRBJ2-1; 9 bases align to TRBD1. V lost 4 bases and J lost 5; bases outside the gene matches: 6. The germline V gene encodes CDR1 MNHEY and CDR2 SMNVEV (reference sequence). CDR3 size: 15 residues. The DNA of the CDR3 is TGTGCCAGCAGTTCCCGGACAGGGGATAACAATGAGCAGTTCTTC. Protein: CASSSRTGDNNEQFF.

The J gene is TRBJ2-4, the V gene TRBV28; either TRBD1 or TRBD2 may supply D (5 bases each). Per the germline V gene, CDR1 is MDHEN and CDR2 is SYDVKM. The CDR3 spans 16 residues. V was cut by 2 bases and J by 0 bases, with 11 bases left in between. The CDR3 sequence: CASSLGDGGAKNIQYF. The CDR3 DNA is TGTGCCAGCAGTTTAGGTGATGGGGGAGCCAAAAACATTCAGTACTTC. Combining the CDR3 with reference TRBV28 and TRBJ2-4 gives the whole variable domain DVKVTQSSRYLVKRTGEKVFLECVQDMDHENMFWYRQDPGLGLRLIYFSYDVKMKEKGDIPEGYSVSREKKERFSLILESASTNQTSMYLCASSLGDGGAKNIQYFGAGTRLSVL.

For this clone: Other DNA sequences in the same sample also yield this CDR3. This rearrangement joins TRBV5-1 to TRBJ2-7; D is unresolved. Trimming cost V 3 bases and J 7 bases, with 8 bases left between them. The V gene's germline CDR1 is SGHRS and CDR2 YFSETQ. The CDR3 runs to 11 residues. The CDR3 bases are TGCGCCAGCAGCTCGGCCAGAGAGCAGTACTTC. It translates to CASSSAREQYF.

This clone occurred once. The rearrangement uses TRBV28 and TRBJ1-5, with no clear D. V lost 5 bases to trimming and J lost 7 bases, with 9 bases between them. This CDR3 is 12 amino acids long. Germline CDR1 is MDHEN and CDR2 is SYDVKM. CDR3 coding DNA: TGTGCCAGCAGTCAATCGACACAGCCCCAGCATTTT. Translation gives CASSQSTQPQHF.

As for this clone: The identical CDR3 is also encoded by other nucleotide sequences in the sample. The CDR3 sequence: CAISAAGTSGSYEQYF. DNA of the CDR3: TGTGCCATCAGTGCCGCCGGGACTAGCGGGAGTTACGAGCAGTACTTC. The V gene is TRBV10-3, the J gene TRBJ2-7, with TRBD2 matching 14 bases. The CDR3 extends over 16 amino acids. The V gene's germline CDR1 is ENHRY and CDR2 SYGVKD. Trimming removed 4 bases from V and 4 bases from J; junction bases left unmatched: 6.

The CDR3 reads CSVVRSDTQYF. The DNA of the CDR3 is TGCAGCGTTGTTCGTTCGGATACGCAGTATTTT. The chain links TRBV29-1 to TRBJ2-3; D is unclear. Trimming took off 4 bases at V and 6 bases at J, with 8 bases between the two ends. CDR1 and CDR2 from the germline V gene are SQVTM and ANQGSEA. This CDR3 has 11 residues.

This clone came up a few times. The chain recombines TRBV7-3 with TRBJ2-2, with a tentative D call TRBD1 (7 bases). The V gene lost 5 bases and the J gene lost 6 bases, with 16 bases spanning the gap. There are 15 residues in the CDR3. From germline, CDR1 is SGHTA and CDR2 FQGTGA. CDR3 protein: CASSLRGEEPGELFF. CDR3 nucleotide sequence: TGTGCCAGCAGCCTCAGGGGGGAAGAGCCCGGGGAGCTGTTTTTT.

This clone was counted a single time. V gene TRBV9 combines with J gene TRBJ1-1; 8 bases fit TRBD1. CDR1 is SGDLS, CDR2 YYNGEE, per germline. The ends lost 2 bases at V and 4 bases at J; junction bases unmatched: 1. The CDR3 is made up of 13 amino acids. The CDR3 DNA reads TGTGCCAGCAGCGTCCAGGGGGCCACTGAAGCTTTCTTT. Protein: CASSVQGATEAFF.

The V gene is TRBV7-9, the J gene TRBJ1-1; D is uncertain. The CDR3 covers 13 residues. V lost 3 bases, J lost 3 bases, and 8 bases lay in between. Germline V gene lookup returns CDR1 SEHNR and CDR2 FQNEAQ (reference sequence). The CDR3 loop is CASSLEGDTEAFF. For the CDR3, the DNA is TGTGCCAGCAGCTTGGAGGGCGACACTGAAGCTTTCTTT.

This clone was detected only a few times. This chain connects TRBV7-2 to TRBJ2-2; D is unresolved. Germline V lookup: CDR1 SGHTA, CDR2 FQGNSA. The CDR3 runs 15 residues. V was clipped by 1 base and J by 3 bases, with 9 bases between them. The CDR3 coding sequence is TGTGCCAGCAGCTTAGAGAGGTCGGACACCGGGGAGCTGTTTTTT. Encoded protein: CASSLERSDTGELFF. Supplemented by reference TRBV7-2 and TRBJ2-2, the full variable domain reads GAGVSQSPSNKVTEKGKDVELRCDPISGHTALYWYRQSLGQGLEFLIYFQGNSAPDKSGLPSDRFSAERTGGSVSTLTIQRTQQEDSAVYLCASSLERSDTGELFFGEGSRLTVL.

This chain joins TRBV13 and TRBJ1-2, with D tentatively TRBD1 (6 bases). Germline V lookup: CDR1 PRHDT, CDR2 FYEKMQ (reference sequence). The CDR3 length is 16 residues. Trimming took off 1 base at V and 2 bases at J, with 14 bases between the two ends. The DNA of the CDR3 is TGTGCCAGCAGCTTAGCTCGACAGGAGGGGAACTATGGCTACACCTTC. Amino acids: CASSLARQEGNYGYTF. Drawing the rest from reference TRBV13 and TRBJ1-2, the complete variable domain is AAGVIQSPRHLIKEKRETATLKCYPIPRHDTVYWYQQGPGQDPQFLISFYEKMQSDKGSIPDRFSAQQFSDYHSELNMSSLELGDSALYFCASSLARQEGNYGYTFGSGTRLTVV.

The rearrangement uses TRBV25-1 and TRBJ1-2, with 8 bases identical to TRBD1. Germline assignment: CDR1 MGHDK and CDR2 SYGVNS. V dropped 8 bases and J dropped 2; count of bases not matched to a gene: 4. The CDR3 contains 13 residues. The CDR3 DNA sequence: TGTGCCAGCGGATGGACAGGGAACTATGGCTACACCTTC. This gives the protein CASGWTGNYGYTF.

CDR3 loop: CASSAGGDTEAFF. The CDR3 DNA reads TGTGCCAGCAGTGCGGGGGGGGACACTGAAGCTTTCTTT. The V and J genes are TRBV2 and TRBJ1-1, with a tentative D call TRBD1 (5 bases). Germline V lookup: CDR1 SNHLY, CDR2 FYNNEI. V lost 4 bases to trimming and J lost 3 bases, with 9 bases between them. CDR3 length: 13 amino acids.

This chain links TRBV18 with TRBJ2-3, with D hard to call. Trimming cost V 3 bases and J 4 bases, with 11 bases left between them. Germline V gene sequence: CDR1 KGHSH, CDR2 LQKENI. CDR3 length equals 14 residues. The CDR3 nucleotides read TGTGCCAGCTCACCTGGCGTTGGTCCAGATACGCAGTATTTT. Protein product: CASSPGVGPDTQYF.

This clone appeared many times. The V and J genes are TRBV11-2 and TRBJ1-4; the match to TRBD1 covers 10 bases. With 3 bases clipped from V and 8 bases from J, the junction kept 6 bases outside the gene matches. The length of the CDR3 is 15 residues. Germline assignment: CDR1 SGHAT and CDR2 FQNNGV. The CDR3 protein is CASSFGTGVKEKLFF. The DNA of the CDR3 is TGTGCCAGCAGCTTCGGGACAGGGGTAAAAGAAAAACTGTTTTTT. The whole variable domain, filled in from reference TRBV11-2 and TRBJ1-4, reads EAGVAQSPRYKIIEKRQSVAFWCNPISGHATLYWYQQILGQGPKLLIQFQNNGVVDDSQLPKDRFSAERLKGVDSTLKIQPAKLEDSAVYLCASSFGTGVKEKLFFGSGTQLSVL.

This sequence joins TRBV30 and TRBJ1-2; 8 bases line up with TRBD1. The CDR3 loop spans 12 amino acids. The germline V gene has CDR1 GTSNPN and CDR2 SVGIG (reference sequence). Losses at the gene ends were 5 bases for V and 4 bases for J; bases not matched to a gene: 3. Here the CDR3 reads CAWAQGAYGYTF. The CDR3, as DNA: TGTGCCTGGGCCCAGGGGGCCTATGGCTACACCTTC.

Here the CDR3 DNA reads TGTGCCAGCAGCTTGCCTGGCGGGAGGGCCGCAGATACGCAGTATTTT. Its protein product is CASSLPGGRAADTQYF. The chain has TRBV5-4 and TRBJ2-3; 9 bases line up with TRBD2. Germline CDR1 SGHNT, CDR2 YYREEE (reference sequence). V lost 1 base to trimming and J lost 4 bases; unmatched junction nucleotides: 7. This CDR3 has 16 residues.

J is TRBJ2-3 and V is TRBV10-3, with 10 bases lining up with TRBD2. V trimming: 2 bases; J trimming: 1 base; junction bases outside the gene matches: 9. The germline V gene has CDR1 ENHRY and CDR2 SYGVKD. The CDR3 length is 18 residues. The CDR3 DNA follows: TGTGCCATCAGTGAGCCAACAACTGGACTAGCGGGCACAGATACGCAGTATTTT. Amino acids: CAISEPTTGLAGTDTQYF.

This chain connects TRBV4-3 to TRBJ2-3; D tentatively fits TRBD1 or TRBD2 (5 bases each). The CDR3 contains 13 residues. V was trimmed by 5 bases and J by 5 bases, leaving 11 bases between them. The germline CDR1 and CDR2 sequences are LGHNA and YSLEER. CDR3 bases: TGCGCCAGCAGCGGCCGGGACCTAGATACGCAGTATTTT. This encodes CASSGRDLDTQYF.

The chain links TRBV9 to TRBJ1-4; D is ambiguous. V shed 3 bases and J shed 2 bases, with 8 bases lying between them. This CDR3 has 14 amino acids. Germline V lookup: CDR1 SGDLS, CDR2 YYNGEE. Here the CDR3 DNA reads TGTGCCAGCAGCGAGTCCCATACTAATGAAAAACTGTTTTTT. Protein: CASSESHTNEKLFF.

This chain uses TRBV29-1 with TRBJ2-7, with 9 bases that match TRBD1. From germline, CDR1 is SQVTM and CDR2 ANQGSEA. This CDR3 contains 13 residues. The trim removed 4 bases at V and 2 bases at J, leaving 3 bases unmatched. The CDR3, as DNA: TGCAGCGTTGGACAGGGGGGGCCCTACGAGCAGTACTTC. This translates into CSVGQGGPYEQYF.

CDR3 amino acids: CASSSSYSPLHF. In DNA form, the CDR3 reads TGTGCCAGCAGCTCGTCTTATTCACCCCTCCACTTT. The chain is built from TRBV7-9 and TRBJ1-6; D gene uncertain. Germline V gene lookup returns CDR1 SEHNR and CDR2 FQNEAQ (reference sequence). The V gene lost 4 bases and the J gene lost 8 bases, with 6 bases spanning the gap. This CDR3 spans 12 amino acids. Filled out from reference TRBV7-9 and TRBJ1-6, the complete variable domain reads DTGVSQNPRHKITKRGQNVTFRCDPISEHNRLYWYRQTLGQGPEFLTYFQNEAQLEKSRLLSDRFSAERPKGSFSTLEIQRTEQGDSAMYLCASSSSYSPLHFGNGTRLTVT.

The chain couples TRBV5-1 to TRBJ1-1; no clear D. Per the germline V gene, CDR1 is SGHRS and CDR2 is YFSETQ. Trimming shortened V by 3 bases and J by 1 base, and 10 bases separated the two germline ends. This CDR3 spans 14 amino acids. The CDR3 spells CASSSEGSNTEAFF. For the CDR3, the DNA is TGCGCCAGCAGCTCCGAAGGCTCGAACACTGAAGCTTTCTTT. Variable domain in full (rest from reference TRBV5-1 and TRBJ1-1): KAGVTQTPRYLIKTRGQQVTLSCSPISGHRSVSWYQQTPGQGLQFLFEYFSETQRNKGNFPGRFSGRQFSNSRSEMNVSTLELGDSALYLCASSSEGSNTEAFFGQGTRLTVV.